These T cell receptor beta chains were read from a single sample in a study of blood T cells in healthy people across ages. MiXCR was run by TCRdb on the 5' RACE reads, yielding one entry per CDR3 protein. Of about 800,000 distinct CDR3 sequences listed, 58% are singletons. Sequences were obtained from blood. The receptors shown here come from a man aged 25-45 years in good health. CDR3s include the opening cysteine and the closing phenylalanine or tryptophan. A D gene is named only where the DNA matches it firmly. The size entry is marked missing in some rows and otherwise reads once, few, many or a size class.

TRBJ2-7	-	TRBV7-2	-	15	CASSLGGESSYEQYF	TGTGCCAGCAGCTTAGGCGGGGAGAGCTCCTACGAGCAGTACTTC
TRBJ2-7	TRBD2	TRBV9	-	14	CASSREGLINEQYF	TGTGCCAGCAGCCGGGAGGGACTAATCAACGAGCAGTACTTC
TRBJ2-5	-	TRBV7-9	few	14	CASTHLGTQETQYF	TGTGCCAGCACCCATCTAGGAACCCAAGAGACCCAGTACTTC
TRBJ2-5	-	TRBV15	few	14	CATSGSGDQETQYF	TGTGCCACCAGCGGAAGCGGCGACCAAGAGACCCAGTACTTC
TRBJ2-6	-	TRBV7-2	-	16	CASSPFRAAGANVLTF	TGTGCCAGCAGCCCCTTTAGGGCGGCTGGGGCCAACGTCCTGACTTTC
TRBJ2-5	TRBD1	TRBV7-2	few	15	CASSLGGLRQETQYF	TGTGCCAGCAGTTTAGGGGGCCTAAGACAAGAGACCCAGTACTTC
TRBJ2-3	-	TRBV28	many	14	CASSSVGLSDTQYF	TGTGCCAGCAGTTCCGTTGGACTCTCAGATACGCAGTATTTT
TRBJ2-1	-	TRBV20-1	-	12	CSARGGGGGQFF	TGCAGTGCACGGGGAGGCGGAGGTGGGCAGTTCTTC
TRBJ1-5	-	TRBV20-1	-	13	CSAFRDTNQPQHF	TGCAGTGCTTTCCGGGACACGAATCAGCCCCAGCATTTT
TRBJ2-3	-	TRBV20-1	-	11	CSARKGDTQYF	TGCAGTGCCCGAAAGGGAGATACGCAGTATTTT
TRBJ1-5	TRBD1	TRBV7-9	-	16	CASSLAGTGMDQPQHF	TGTGCCAGCAGCTTAGCGGGGACAGGGATGGATCAGCCCCAGCATTTT
TRBJ2-1	TRBD1	TRBV6-5	-	12	CASKGQAYEQFF	TGTGCCAGCAAAGGACAGGCTTATGAGCAGTTCTTC
TRBJ1-5	-	TRBV6-2/TRBV6-3	-	16	CASSYGSPTAHQPQHF	TGTGCCAGCAGTTATGGGAGTCCGACGGCGCATCAGCCCCAGCATTTT
TRBJ2-3	-	TRBV4-2	-	15	CASSQEGGYTDTQYF	TGTGCCAGCAGCCAAGAGGGGGGATACACAGATACGCAGTATTTT
TRBJ1-2	-	TRBV20-1	-	12	CSASRQNYGYTF	TGCAGTGCTAGTAGGCAGAACTATGGCTACACCTTC
TRBJ2-7	TRBD2	TRBV5-1	-	17	CASSWGGLAGISYEQYF	TGCGCCAGCAGCTGGGGGGGACTAGCGGGTATCTCCTACGAGCAGTACTTC
TRBJ1-5	TRBD1	TRBV18	many	13	CASSPTGNQPQHF	TGTGCCAGCAGCCCGACAGGGAATCAGCCCCAGCATTTT
TRBJ2-7	-	TRBV7-9	few	13	CASSLETAYEQYF	TGTGCCAGCAGCTTAGAAACCGCCTACGAGCAGTACTTC
TRBJ2-1	-	TRBV7-2	-	14	CASSLGESPNEQFF	TGTGCCAGCAGCTTGGGAGAATCTCCCAATGAGCAGTTCTTC
TRBJ1-4	-	TRBV13	-	14	CASSAQGLNEKLFF	TGTGCCAGCAGCGCCCAGGGATTAAATGAAAAACTGTTTTTT
TRBJ2-5	-	TRBV5-1	-	13	CASSSGVSETQYF	TGCGCCAGCAGCTCAGGGGTCTCGGAGACCCAGTACTTC
TRBJ2-4	TRBD1	TRBV6-5	once	15	CASSATGYTKNIQYF	TGTGCCAGTTCTGCGACAGGGTATACCAAAAACATTCAGTACTTC
TRBJ1-4	TRBD1	TRBV7-9	-	16	CASSSQEGAPNEKLFF	TGTGCCAGCAGCTCCCAAGAGGGGGCCCCTAATGAAAAACTGTTTTTT
TRBJ1-5	-	TRBV12-3/TRBV12-4	-	16	CASSLTGPLGNQPQHF	TGTGCCAGCAGCCTCACAGGGCCATTAGGAAATCAGCCCCAGCATTTT
TRBJ2-5	-	TRBV7-9	-	14	CASSEFSGKETQYF	TGTGCCAGCAGCGAATTTAGTGGGAAAGAGACCCAGTACTTC
TRBJ2-1	-	TRBV29-1	many	17	CSVEERGVWGESNEQFF	TGCAGCGTTGAAGAGAGGGGTGTCTGGGGTGAGTCAAATGAGCAGTTCTTC
TRBJ2-7	TRBD1	TRBV6-2/TRBV6-3	few	15	CASRGQGASTYEQYF	TGTGCCAGCAGGGGACAGGGGGCTTCGACCTACGAGCAGTACTTC
TRBJ1-4	TRBD1	TRBV6-6	-	14	CASSPGTGEKKLFF	TGTGCCAGCAGTCCCGGGACAGGGGAAAAAAAACTGTTTTTT
TRBJ1-4	-	TRBV15	-	13	CATSRDVVEKLFF	TGTGCCACCAGCAGAGATGTGGTTGAAAAACTGTTTTTT
TRBJ2-7	-	TRBV20-1	many	12	CSVGASSYEQYF	TGCAGTGTAGGTGCAAGCTCCTACGAGCAGTACTTC
TRBJ1-2	-	TRBV12-3/TRBV12-4	few	13	CASSPTRYPGYTF	TGTGCCAGCAGTCCCACACGCTACCCGGGCTACACCTTC
TRBJ2-1	TRBD2	TRBV4-2	-	15	CASRQPGLAGNEQFF	TGTGCCAGCCGACAACCGGGACTAGCTGGTAATGAGCAGTTCTTC
TRBJ2-3	TRBD2	TRBV6-6	-	14	CASRIGTSGDTQYF	TGTGCCAGCAGAATCGGGACTAGCGGCGATACGCAGTATTTT
TRBJ2-3	-	TRBV6-5	-	13	CASSQDPGDTQYF	TGTGCCAGCAGCCAAGACCCCGGGGATACGCAGTATTTT
TRBJ1-2	TRBD1	TRBV11-2	-	15	CASSLVGTGHYGYTF	TGTGCCAGCAGCTTAGTGGGGACAGGGCACTATGGCTACACCTTC
TRBJ1-1	-	TRBV5-5	-	15	CASSPPGTDNTEAFF	TGTGCCAGCAGCCCTCCCGGGACGGACAACACTGAAGCTTTCTTT
TRBJ2-7	-	TRBV7-2	-	15	CASNTGGMASYEQYF	TGTGCCAGCAACACCGGTGGGATGGCCTCCTACGAGCAGTACTTC
TRBJ2-7	-	TRBV4-3	few	16	CASSQGVDKDPSEQYF	TGCGCCAGCAGCCAAGGGGTGGACAAAGATCCGAGCGAGCAGTACTTC
TRBJ2-7	-	TRBV6-5	-	15	CASSYAGTENGEQYF	TGTGCCAGCAGTTACGCAGGCACCGAAAATGGCGAGCAGTACTTC
TRBJ2-7	-	TRBV20-1	-	15	CSATDRNFSPYEQYF	TGCAGTGCTACCGACAGAAACTTCTCTCCCTACGAGCAGTACTTC
TRBJ2-1	-	TRBV6-2/TRBV6-3	few	14	CASSPIGSYNEQFF	TGTGCCAGCAGCCCGATTGGGTCGTACAATGAGCAGTTCTTC
TRBJ2-5	-	TRBV7-2	-	15	CASSLALSYQETQYF	TGTGCCAGCAGCTTAGCTCTGTCATACCAAGAGACCCAGTACTTC
TRBJ1-6	-	TRBV2	many	13	CASNGLANSPLHF	TGTGCCAGCAACGGACTGGCGAATTCACCCCTCCACTTT
TRBJ1-4	TRBD1	TRBV4-1	-	15	CASSLGDRGHEKLFF	TGCGCCAGCAGCCTTGGAGACAGGGGACATGAAAAACTGTTTTTT
TRBJ2-3	TRBD2	TRBV6-5	-	15	CASSTAGGRTDTQYF	TGTGCCAGCAGTACGGCGGGGGGGCGAACAGATACGCAGTATTTT
TRBJ2-5	TRBD2	TRBV5-1	-	14	CASVSGRGEETQYF	TGCGCCAGTGTTAGCGGGAGAGGAGAAGAGACCCAGTACTTC
TRBJ1-1	-	TRBV12-3/TRBV12-4	-	14	CASSAIWSGTEAFF	TGTGCCAGCAGTGCTATATGGTCGGGCACTGAAGCTTTCTTT
TRBJ2-7	-	TRBV20-1	-	15	CSPLAQARLSNEQYF	TGCAGTCCCCTCGCCCAGGCACGACTGTCCAACGAGCAGTACTTC